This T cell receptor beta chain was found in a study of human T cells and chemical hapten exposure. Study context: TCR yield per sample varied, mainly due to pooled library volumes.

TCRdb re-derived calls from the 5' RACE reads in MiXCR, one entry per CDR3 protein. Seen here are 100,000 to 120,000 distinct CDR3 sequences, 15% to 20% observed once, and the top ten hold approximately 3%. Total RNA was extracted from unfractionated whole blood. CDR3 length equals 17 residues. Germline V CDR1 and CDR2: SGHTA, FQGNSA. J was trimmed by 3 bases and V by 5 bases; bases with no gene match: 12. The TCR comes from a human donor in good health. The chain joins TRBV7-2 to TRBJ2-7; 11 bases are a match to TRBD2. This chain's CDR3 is CASSVGPTSGSLYEQYF. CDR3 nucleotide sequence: TGTGCCAGCAGCGTAGGGCCAACTAGCGGGAGTCTCTACGAGCAGTACTTC. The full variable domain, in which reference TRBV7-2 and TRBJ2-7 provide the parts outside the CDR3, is GAGVSQSPSNKVTEKGKDVELRCDPISGHTALYWYRQSLGQGLEFLIYFQGNSAPDKSGLPSDRFSAERTGGSVSTLTIQRTQQEDSAVYLCASSVGPTSGSLYEQYFGPGTRLTVT.